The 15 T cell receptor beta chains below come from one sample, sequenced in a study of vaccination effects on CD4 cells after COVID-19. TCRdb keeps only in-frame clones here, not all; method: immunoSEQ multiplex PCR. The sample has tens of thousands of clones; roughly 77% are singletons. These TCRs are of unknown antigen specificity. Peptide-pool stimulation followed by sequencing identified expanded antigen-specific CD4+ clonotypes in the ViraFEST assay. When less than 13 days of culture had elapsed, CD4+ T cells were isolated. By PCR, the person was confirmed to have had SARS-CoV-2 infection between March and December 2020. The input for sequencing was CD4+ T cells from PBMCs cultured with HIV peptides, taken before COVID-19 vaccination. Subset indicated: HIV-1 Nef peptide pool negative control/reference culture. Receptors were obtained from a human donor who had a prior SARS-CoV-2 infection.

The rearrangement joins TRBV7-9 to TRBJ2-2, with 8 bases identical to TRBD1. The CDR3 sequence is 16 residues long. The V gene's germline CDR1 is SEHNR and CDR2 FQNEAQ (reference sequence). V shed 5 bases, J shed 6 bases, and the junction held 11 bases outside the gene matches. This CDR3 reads CASSITGTGVSGELFF. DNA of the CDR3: TGTGCCAGCAGCATAACCGGGACAGGTGTCTCCGGGGAGCTGTTTTTT.

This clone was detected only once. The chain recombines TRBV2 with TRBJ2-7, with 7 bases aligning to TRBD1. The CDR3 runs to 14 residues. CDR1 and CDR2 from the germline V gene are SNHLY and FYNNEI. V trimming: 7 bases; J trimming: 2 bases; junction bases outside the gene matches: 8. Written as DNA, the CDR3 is TGTGCCAGCACAATAGACGGGACAGCCTACGAGCAGTACTTC. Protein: CASTIDGTAYEQYF.

The CDR3 here is CASSFSENNEQFF. DNA of the CDR3: TGTGCCAGCAGCTTCTCAGAGAACAATGAGCAGTTCTTC. The chain recombines TRBV11-1 with TRBJ2-1; D remains unclear. V was clipped by 3 bases and J by 5 bases, with 8 bases between them. The CDR3 has 13 amino acids. Germline CDR1 is SGHAT and CDR2 is FQDESV (reference sequence).

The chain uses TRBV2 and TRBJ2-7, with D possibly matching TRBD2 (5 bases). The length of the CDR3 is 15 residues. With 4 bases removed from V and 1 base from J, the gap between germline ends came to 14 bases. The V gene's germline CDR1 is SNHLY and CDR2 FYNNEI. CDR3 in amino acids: CASSGGVGVSYEQYF. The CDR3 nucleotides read TGTGCCAGCAGTGGAGGTGTCGGGGTATCCTACGAGCAGTACTTC.

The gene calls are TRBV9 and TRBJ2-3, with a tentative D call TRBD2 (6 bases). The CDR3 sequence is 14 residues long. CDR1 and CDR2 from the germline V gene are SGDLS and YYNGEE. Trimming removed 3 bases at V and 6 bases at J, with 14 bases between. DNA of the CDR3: TGTGCCAGCAGCGCCGGGACTTCCGGGGATACGCAGTATTTT. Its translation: CASSAGTSGDTQYF.

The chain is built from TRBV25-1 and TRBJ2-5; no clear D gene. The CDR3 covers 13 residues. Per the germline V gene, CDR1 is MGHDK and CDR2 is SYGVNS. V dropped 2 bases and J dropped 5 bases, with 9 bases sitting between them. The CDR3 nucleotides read TGTGCCAGCAGTGAAGACAACTCGGAGACCCAGTACTTC. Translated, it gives CASSEDNSETQYF.

The chain's CDR3 is CASSFWTVSNTGELFF. CDR3 DNA: TGTGCCAGCAGCTTTTGGACGGTTTCGAACACCGGGGAGCTGTTTTTT. The V and J genes are TRBV5-8 and TRBJ2-2; D gene ambiguous. Per germline, CDR1 SGHTS and CDR2 YDEGEE. V was trimmed by 2 bases and J by 0 bases, leaving 11 bases between them. The CDR3 length is 16 residues.

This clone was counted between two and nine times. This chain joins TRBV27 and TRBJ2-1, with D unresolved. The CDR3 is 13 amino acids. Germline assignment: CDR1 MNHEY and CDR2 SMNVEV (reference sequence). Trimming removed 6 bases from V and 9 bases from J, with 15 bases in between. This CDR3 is CASRANQRAEQFF. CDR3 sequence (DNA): TGTGCCAGCAGAGCCAACCAACGGGCTGAGCAGTTCTTC.

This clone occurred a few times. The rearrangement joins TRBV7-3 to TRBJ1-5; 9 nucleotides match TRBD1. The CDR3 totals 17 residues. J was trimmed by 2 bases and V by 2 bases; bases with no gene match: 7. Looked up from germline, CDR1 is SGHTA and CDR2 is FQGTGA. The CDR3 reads CASSLAQGARGNQPQHF. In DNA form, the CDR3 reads TGTGCCAGCAGCTTAGCACAGGGGGCAAGGGGCAATCAGCCCCAGCATTTT.

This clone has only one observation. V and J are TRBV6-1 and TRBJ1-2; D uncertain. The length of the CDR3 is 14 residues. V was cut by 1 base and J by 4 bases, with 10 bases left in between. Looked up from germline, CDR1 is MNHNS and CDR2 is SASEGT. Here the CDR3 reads CASSEGRGSYGYTF. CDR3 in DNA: TGTGCCAGCAGTGAAGGGCGGGGAAGCTATGGCTACACCTTC.

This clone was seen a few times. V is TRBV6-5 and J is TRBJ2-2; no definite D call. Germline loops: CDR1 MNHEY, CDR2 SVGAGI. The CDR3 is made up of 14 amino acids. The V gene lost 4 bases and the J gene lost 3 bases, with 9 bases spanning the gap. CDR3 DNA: TGTGCCAGCAGTTCCATTTCGGACACCGGGGAGCTGTTTTTT. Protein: CASSSISDTGELFF.

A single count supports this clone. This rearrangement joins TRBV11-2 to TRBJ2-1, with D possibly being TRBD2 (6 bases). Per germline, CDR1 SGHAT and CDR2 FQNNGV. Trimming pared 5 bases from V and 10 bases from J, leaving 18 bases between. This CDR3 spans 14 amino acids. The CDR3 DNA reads TGTGCCAGCAGCGAAGGCGTAGCGGAACAAGAGCAGTTCTTC. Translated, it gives CASSEGVAEQEQFF. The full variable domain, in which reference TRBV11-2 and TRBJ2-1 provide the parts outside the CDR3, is EAGVAQSPRYKIIEKRQSVAFWCNPISGHATLYWYQQILGQGPKLLIQFQNNGVVDDSQLPKDRFSAERLKGVDSTLKIQPAKLEDSAVYLCASSEGVAEQEQFFGPGTRLTVL.

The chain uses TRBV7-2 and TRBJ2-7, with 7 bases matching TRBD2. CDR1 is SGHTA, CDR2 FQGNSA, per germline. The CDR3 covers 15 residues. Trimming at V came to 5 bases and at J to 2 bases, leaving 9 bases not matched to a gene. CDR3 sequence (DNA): TGTGCCAGCAGCAACTGGGCTAGCGGAACCTACGAGCAGTACTTC. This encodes CASSNWASGTYEQYF. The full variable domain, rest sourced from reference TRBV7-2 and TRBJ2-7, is GAGVSQSPSNKVTEKGKDVELRCDPISGHTALYWYRQSLGQGLEFLIYFQGNSAPDKSGLPSDRFSAERTGGSVSTLTIQRTQQEDSAVYLCASSNWASGTYEQYFGPGTRLTVT.

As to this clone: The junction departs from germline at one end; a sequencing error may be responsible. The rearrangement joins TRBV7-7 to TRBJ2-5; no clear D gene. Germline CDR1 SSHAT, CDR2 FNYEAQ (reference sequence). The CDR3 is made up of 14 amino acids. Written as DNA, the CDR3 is TGTGCTAGCAGCTTAGCCCGGGACCAAGAGACCCAGTACTTC. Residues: CASSLARDQETQYF.

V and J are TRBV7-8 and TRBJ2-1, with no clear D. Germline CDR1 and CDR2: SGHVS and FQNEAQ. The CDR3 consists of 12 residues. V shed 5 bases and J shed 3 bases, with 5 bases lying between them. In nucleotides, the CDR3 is TGTGCCAGCAGCCTACACTACAATGAGCAGTTCTTC. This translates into CASSLHYNEQFF.